This T cell receptor beta chain was recovered during a study of blood T cell repertoires in COVID-19 (dated by TCRdb to the early 2020s). In terms of the full investigation: Samples covering the acute and convalescent phases of COVID-19 were provided by collaborators in the United States, Italy and Spain. The prospective study material was composed of cDNA or gDNA derived from T cells, B-cell-depleted T cells, or PBMCs. Subjects who had been exposed to COVID-19, were actively infected with it, or had recovered from it provided the deeply sampled blood TCRbeta repertoires that made up the dataset. The repertoires were made available in a free public database intended to serve as a resource for research on the immune response to SARS-CoV-2. Samples were obtained from the ongoing ImmuneRACE study (first 160 participants) and from over 1,000 subjects provided by 6 global collaborators. The sample metadata nearly always contained a de-identified subject ID, COVID-19 status, age in years and sex. Where HLA class I and class II types were available, the types were taken from metadata supplied by the sample provider, not from assay-based typing.

The full study reports these points: How much clinical and demographic metadata was included differed by source and by participant, and the metadata was provided uncurated.

The immunoSEQ Assay, a bias-controlled multiplex PCR, was used to amplify TCRbeta CDR3 regions from genomic DNA. The original pipeline was this. The number of nucleated cells in each sample was estimated by amplification of reference gene primers within the assay. To quantify the absolute abundance of each unique TCRbeta CDR3 rearrangement, sequence reads were collapsed and filtered. Productive Simpson clonality was computed per sample as the square root of Simpson's diversity index over productive rearrangements. In its TCRdb copy, this immuneACCESS table keeps in-frame sequences only and misses some clones. Where compared with another copy, unresolved V genes explain less than half of these, and the others have no known cause. The D gene and trimming were derived from the DNA, and the V and J assignments and clone size from that table. The sample contains 150,000 to 200,000 clones, 60% to 80% of them found a single time. The ten largest make up about 28% of the sample.

V is reduced by 1 base and J by 2 bases, leaving a spacing of 12 bases between them. The CDR3 goes from the cysteine to the phenylalanine over 15 residues. Only the CDR3 DNA is retained, 45 bases long and in frame from the first base. From the germline V gene (reference sequence), CDR1 is LGHDT and CDR2 is YNNKEL. As concerns this clone: Its binding antigen is unknown. No clone much larger than this one lies a single base away; base qualities are absent.

Each collaborating institution followed its own protocols to collect whole blood in K2EDTA tubes. For TCRbeta analysis, collaborators shipped samples as frozen whole blood, isolated PBMCs, or DNA extracted from either of those sample types. The rearranged chain carries TRBV3-1 (or the pseudogene TRBV3-2) and TRBJ2-7; a confident D gene designation cannot be given. The sequence was collected from a woman between 65 and 79 years old with acute or convalescent COVID-19. Sequencing was done on a sample of peripheral blood. The DNA is TGTGCCAGCAGCCAAGTTGCCCAGAGCGCCTACGAGCAGTACTTC. This encodes CASSQVAQSAYEQYF.